This T cell receptor beta chain was sequenced during a study of CD8 T cells in Susac syndrome. Trimming removed 10 bases from V and 3 bases from J, with 13 bases in between. CDR1 and CDR2 from the germline V gene are MDHEN and SYDVKM. The length of the CDR3 is 13 residues. It was with random hexamers that roughly 0.45 to 1 ug RNA was reverse transcribed. Amplification of TCR beta CDR3 spanned 54 Vbeta and 13 Jbeta via immunoSEQ multiplex PCR. In TCRdb, the immunoSEQ multiplex PCR reads were re-called with MiXCR into one record per CDR3 protein. The data contain about 300,000 distinct CDR3 sequences, around 85% of them singletons. In the case of this clonotype: What it binds is unknown.

Whole-study results and caveats: The number of individuals included in the study's TCR sequencing and HLA analysis was acknowledged as relatively small.

In blood CD8+ and CD4+ T cells, TCR beta underwent sequencing. The TEMRA cells underwent FACS enrichment, while the CD8+ and CD4+ T cells underwent negative isolation. The sequenced sample consisted of CD8+ T cells from PBMCs. The sequence came from a human donor with multiple sclerosis. V is TRBV28 and J is TRBJ1-5; TRBD1 might be the D (5 bases). The CDR3 protein is CAIEDSPNQPQHF. The CDR3 nucleotides read TGTGCCATAGAAGACAGCCCCAATCAGCCCCAGCATTTT.